In its sample, the clone carrying this T cell receptor (beta chain) was seen a few times. The data are from a study of PD-L1 blockade in urothelial cancer. The wider study: Blood analysis occurred 3 weeks (second dose) and 6 weeks after treatment start.

Only in-frame clones appear in the TCRdb table, and some are missing; sequencing was by immunoSEQ multiplex PCR. The sample holds roughly 60,000 clones, approximately 80% seen once. The source material was PBMCs, sampled around atezolizumab (anti-PD-L1) treatment. The clonotype was recovered from a man aged 65-85 years with urothelial cancer.

This CDR3 is CASSLIFGGSGAEDTEAFF. The CDR3 nucleotides are TGTGCCAGCAGTCTTATTTTTGGAGGATCGGGAGCAGAGGACACTGAAGCTTTCTTT. The chain carries TRBV28 and TRBJ1-1; no definite D call. CDR3 length: 19 residues. V was trimmed by 5 bases and J by 3 bases, leaving 28 bases between them. Germline CDR1 and CDR2: MDHEN and SYDVKM.